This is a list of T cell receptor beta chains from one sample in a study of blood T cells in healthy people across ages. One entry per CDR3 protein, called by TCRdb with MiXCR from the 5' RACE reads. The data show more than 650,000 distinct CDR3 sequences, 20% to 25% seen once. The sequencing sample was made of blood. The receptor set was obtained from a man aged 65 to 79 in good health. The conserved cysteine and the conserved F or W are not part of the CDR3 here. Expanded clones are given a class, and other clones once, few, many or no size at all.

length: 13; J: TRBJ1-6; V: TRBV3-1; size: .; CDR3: ASSQDRQVYSPLH
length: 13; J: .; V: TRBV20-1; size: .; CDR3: SARGLAGAPGEQF
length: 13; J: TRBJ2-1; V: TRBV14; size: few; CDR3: ASSRLSSGKDEQF
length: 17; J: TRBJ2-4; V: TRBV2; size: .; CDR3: ASSEAVPLDPLAKNIQY
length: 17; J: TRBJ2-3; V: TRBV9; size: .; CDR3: ASSVSMDSGRSSTDTQY
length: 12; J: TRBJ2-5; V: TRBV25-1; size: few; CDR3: ASRANGGQETQY
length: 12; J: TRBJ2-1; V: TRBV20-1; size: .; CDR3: SAGIAGGFREQF
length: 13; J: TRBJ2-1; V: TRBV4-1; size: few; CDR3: ASSEERLLYNEQF
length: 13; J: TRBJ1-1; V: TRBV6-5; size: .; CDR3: ASSYSMGMLAEAF
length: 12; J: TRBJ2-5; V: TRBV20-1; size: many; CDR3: SARTGGEGKTQY
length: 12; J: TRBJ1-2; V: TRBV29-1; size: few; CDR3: SVWGAGDRYGYT
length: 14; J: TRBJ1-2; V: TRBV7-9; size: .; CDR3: ASSPRSAVANYGYT
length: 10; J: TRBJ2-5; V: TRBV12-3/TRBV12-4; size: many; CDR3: ASSNIPETQY
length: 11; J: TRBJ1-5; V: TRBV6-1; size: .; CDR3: ASSEQGNQPQH
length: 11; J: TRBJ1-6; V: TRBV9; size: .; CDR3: ASSVGQVSPLH
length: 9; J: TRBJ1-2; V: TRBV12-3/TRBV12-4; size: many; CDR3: ASQGMYGYT
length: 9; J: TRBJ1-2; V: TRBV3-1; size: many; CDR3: ASSQPGPFT
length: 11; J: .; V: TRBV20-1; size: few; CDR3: SARDELVETQY
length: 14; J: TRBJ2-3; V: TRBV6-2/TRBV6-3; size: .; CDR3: ASSNPLAGLTDTQY
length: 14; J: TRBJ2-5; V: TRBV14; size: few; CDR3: ASSQAWQGRRETQY
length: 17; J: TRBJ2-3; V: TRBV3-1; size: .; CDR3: ASSKAGLAGERKTDTQY
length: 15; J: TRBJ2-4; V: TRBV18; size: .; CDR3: ASSPRQGPLYKNIQY
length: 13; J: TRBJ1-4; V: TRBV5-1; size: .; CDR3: ASSLFGSEGEKLF
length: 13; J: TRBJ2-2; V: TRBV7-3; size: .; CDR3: ASSLSPGGGGELF
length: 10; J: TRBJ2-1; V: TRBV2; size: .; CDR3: ATVPLSSEQF
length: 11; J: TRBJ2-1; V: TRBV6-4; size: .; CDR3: ASSKEENNEQF
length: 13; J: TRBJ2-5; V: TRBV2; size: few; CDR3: ASSRLAGDQETQY
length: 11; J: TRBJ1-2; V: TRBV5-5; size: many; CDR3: ASSFQQSYGYT
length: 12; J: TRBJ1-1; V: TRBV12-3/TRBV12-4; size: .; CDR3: ASSFQGLRPVAF
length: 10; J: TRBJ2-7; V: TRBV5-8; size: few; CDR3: ASSQMTYEQY
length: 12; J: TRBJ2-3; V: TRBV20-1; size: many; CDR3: SARGLAGADTQY
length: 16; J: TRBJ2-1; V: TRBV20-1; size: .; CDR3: SARDHSRDKGLANAQF
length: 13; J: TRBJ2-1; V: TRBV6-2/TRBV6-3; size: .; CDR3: ASSYSGTFYNEQF
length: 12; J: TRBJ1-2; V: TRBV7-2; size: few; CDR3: ASSLLQGPYGYT
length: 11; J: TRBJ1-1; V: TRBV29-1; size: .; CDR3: SVLTGANTEAF
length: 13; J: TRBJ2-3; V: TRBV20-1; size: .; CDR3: SAHAKTRSTDTQY
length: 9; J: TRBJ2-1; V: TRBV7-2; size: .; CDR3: ASRGFSEQF
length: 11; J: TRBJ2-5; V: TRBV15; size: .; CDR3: ATSASGQETQY
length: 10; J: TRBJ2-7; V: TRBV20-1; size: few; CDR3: SAPDTTYEQY
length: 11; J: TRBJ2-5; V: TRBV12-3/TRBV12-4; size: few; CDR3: ASSPRTEETQY
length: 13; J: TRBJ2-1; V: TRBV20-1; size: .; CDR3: SARPKGGMTYEQF
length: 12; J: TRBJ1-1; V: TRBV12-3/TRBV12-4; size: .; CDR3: ASSSGRVSTEAF
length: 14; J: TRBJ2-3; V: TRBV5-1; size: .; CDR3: ASSPSWQGSPDTQY
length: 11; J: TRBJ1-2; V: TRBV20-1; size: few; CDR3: SASVGGGYGYT
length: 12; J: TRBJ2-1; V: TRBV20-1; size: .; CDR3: SAIREAPYNEQF
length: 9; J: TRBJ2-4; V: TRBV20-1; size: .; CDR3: SAPGHDIQY
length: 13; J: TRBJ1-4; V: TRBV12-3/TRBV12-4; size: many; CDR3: ASSLRTGGSEKLF
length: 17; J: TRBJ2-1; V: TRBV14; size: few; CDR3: ASSQGLAGSTLGYNEQF